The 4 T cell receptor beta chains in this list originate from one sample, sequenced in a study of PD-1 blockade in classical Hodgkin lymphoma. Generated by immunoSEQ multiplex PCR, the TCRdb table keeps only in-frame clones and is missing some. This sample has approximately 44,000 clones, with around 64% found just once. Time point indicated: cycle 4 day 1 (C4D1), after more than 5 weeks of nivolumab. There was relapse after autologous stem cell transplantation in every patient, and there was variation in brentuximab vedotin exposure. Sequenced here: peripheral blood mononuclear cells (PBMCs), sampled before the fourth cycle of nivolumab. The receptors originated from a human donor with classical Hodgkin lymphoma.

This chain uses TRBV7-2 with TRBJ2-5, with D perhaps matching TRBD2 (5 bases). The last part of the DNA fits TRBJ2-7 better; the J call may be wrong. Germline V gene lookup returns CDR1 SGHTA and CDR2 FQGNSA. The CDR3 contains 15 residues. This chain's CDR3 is CASSLGRGQAYEQYF. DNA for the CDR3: TGTGCCAGCAGCTTAGGGCGCGGGCAGGCCTACGAGCAGTACTTC.

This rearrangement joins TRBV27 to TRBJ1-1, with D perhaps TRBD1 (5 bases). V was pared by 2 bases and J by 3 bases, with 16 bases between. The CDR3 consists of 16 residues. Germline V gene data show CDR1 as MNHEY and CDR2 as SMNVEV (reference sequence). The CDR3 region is CASSLVWGPADTEAFF. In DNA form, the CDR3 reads TGTGCCAGCAGTTTAGTCTGGGGCCCCGCGGACACTGAAGCTTTCTTT.

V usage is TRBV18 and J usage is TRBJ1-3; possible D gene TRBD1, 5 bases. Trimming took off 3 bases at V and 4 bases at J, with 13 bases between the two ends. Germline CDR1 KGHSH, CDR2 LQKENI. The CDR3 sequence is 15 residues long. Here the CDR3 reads CASSPATRTGNTIYF. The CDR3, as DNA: TGTGCCAGCTCACCTGCTACTAGGACAGGAAACACCATATATTTT.

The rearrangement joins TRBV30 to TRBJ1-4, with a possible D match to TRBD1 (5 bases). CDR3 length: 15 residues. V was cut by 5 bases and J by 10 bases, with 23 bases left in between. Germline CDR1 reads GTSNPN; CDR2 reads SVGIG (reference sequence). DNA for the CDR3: TGTGCCTGGGCTACAGACACTCGGGGGAAGGGAAAACTGTTTTTT. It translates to CAWATDTRGKGKLFF.